This T cell receptor beta chain was recovered during a study of identical twins. All donors were healthy Caucasians. TCRdb used MiXCR to reprocess the 5' RACE reads, holding one entry per CDR3 protein. In the table there are about 290,000 distinct CDR3 sequences, 8% to 9.5% of which are singletons. This CDR3 spans 13 amino acids. The V and J ends lost 7 bases and 7 bases respectively, with 14 bases between them. The germline CDR1 and CDR2 sequences are SNHLY and FYNNEI. As for this clonotype: Its antigen is not identified.

Study-level findings and limits: Excess low generation probability was seen in twin-shared out-of-frame alpha sequences.

These same data were also listed under a study on yellow fever vaccine responses in identical twins.

This TCR was sampled from a young woman in good health. The rearrangement links TRBV2 to TRBJ2-4, with D possibly being TRBD2 (6 bases). The material sequenced was CD8+ T cells sorted from blood. The CDR3 sequence: CASTEAGKNIQYF. DNA of the CDR3: TGTGCCAGCACGGAGGCGGGAAAGAACATTCAGTACTTC. Based on the CDR3 plus reference TRBV2 and TRBJ2-4, the full variable domain is EPEVTQTPSHQVTQMGQEVILRCVPISNHLYFYWYRQILGQKVEFLVSFYNNEISEKSEIFDDQFSVERPDGSNFTLKIRSTKLEDSAMYFCASTEAGKNIQYFGAGTRLSVL.